The T cell receptor (beta chain) described here comes from a study of blood T cell repertoires in COVID-19. Study summary: Sources were T cells, B-cell-depleted T cells, or PBMCs; the material itself was cDNA or gDNA.

Germline CDR1 is MDHEN and CDR2 is SYDVKM. The CDR3 covers 17 residues. The J segment lost 2 bases and the V segment lost 3 bases, leaving 9 bases of the junction unmatched. Some clones are missing from TCRdb's copy, which holds only in-frame ones; the method was immunoSEQ multiplex PCR. The sample lists 25,000 or so clones, 75% to 90% occurring once. The rearrangement uses TRBV28 and TRBJ1-5; 8 bases align to TRBD1. The receptor's source is a woman aged 80 or over with active or convalescent COVID-19. The sequenced sample consisted of peripheral blood. The CDR3 sequence is CASSFYGRGLGNQPQHF. The CDR3 DNA reads as TGTGCCAGCAGTTTTTATGGCAGGGGGCTAGGCAATCAGCCCCAGCATTTT. Drawing the rest from reference TRBV28 and TRBJ1-5, the complete variable domain is DVKVTQSSRYLVKRTGEKVFLECVQDMDHENMFWYRQDPGLGLRLIYFSYDVKMKEKGDIPEGYSVSREKKERFSLILESASTNQTSMYLCASSFYGRGLGNQPQHFGDGTRLSIL.